Described below is a single T cell receptor beta chain sequence and its context. In the study's own analysis: Reference gene primer amplification gave estimated nucleated cell counts. Libraries were prepared by immunoSEQ multiplex PCR; TCRdb keeps only in-frame clonotypes and omits some of them. D and trimming were read from the DNA, whereas the V and J calls and clone size are those reported in that table. This table holds approximately 140,000 clones, around 84% found once. The data were taken from a study of blood T cell repertoires in COVID-19. The overall study: Samples came from the United States, Italy and Spain, spanning acute and convalescent COVID-19. PBMCs, B-cell-depleted T cells, or T cells provided the cDNA or gDNA that made up the material.

CDR3 length equals 13 residues. V lost 7 bases, J lost 0 bases, and 9 bases lay in between. The receptor's source is a human donor in a cohort sampled during active COVID-19. Sequencing was carried out using peripheral blood. The gene calls are TRBV12-3 or TRBV12-4 and TRBJ1-1, with unresolved D. Here the CDR3 reads CASTAAMNTEAFF. Here the CDR3 DNA reads TGTGCCAGCACCGCCGCGATGAACACTGAAGCTTTCTTT.